This entry describes one T cell receptor beta chain. V was trimmed by 7 bases and J by 5 bases, leaving 18 bases between them. Germline-derived CDR1 and CDR2 are SGHAT and FQNNGV. CDR3 length: 14 residues. In blood CD8+ and CD4+ T cells, TCR beta underwent sequencing. The multiple sclerosis controls were treatment-naive patients affected by stable or active relapsing-remitting disease. While CD8+ and CD4+ T cells were isolated negatively, TEMRA cells were enriched by FACS. With random hexamers, reverse transcription was performed on about 0.5 to 1 ug of RNA. Amplification of TCR beta CDR3 across 54 Vbeta and 13 Jbeta was performed with immunoSEQ multiplex PCR. A single record per CDR3 protein comes from TCRdb applying MiXCR to the immunoSEQ multiplex PCR reads. The table lists about 130,000 distinct CDR3 sequences, under 95% of them singletons, with approximately 0.24% in the top ten. The data stem from a study of CD8 T cells in Susac syndrome.

The chain is built from TRBV11-2 and TRBJ2-7, with D possibly matching TRBD1 (7 bases). Sample: CD8+ T cells from PBMCs. This TCR came from a human donor with multiple sclerosis. DNA for the CDR3: TGTGCCAGCACCCTTTACAGGGGAGGCGACGAGCAGTACTTC. Amino acids: CASTLYRGGDEQYF. The full variable domain, completed using reference TRBV11-2 and TRBJ2-7, is EAGVAQSPRYKIIEKRQSVAFWCNPISGHATLYWYQQILGQGPKLLIQFQNNGVVDDSQLPKDRFSAERLKGVDSTLKIQPAKLEDSAVYLCASTLYRGGDEQYFGPGTRLTVT.